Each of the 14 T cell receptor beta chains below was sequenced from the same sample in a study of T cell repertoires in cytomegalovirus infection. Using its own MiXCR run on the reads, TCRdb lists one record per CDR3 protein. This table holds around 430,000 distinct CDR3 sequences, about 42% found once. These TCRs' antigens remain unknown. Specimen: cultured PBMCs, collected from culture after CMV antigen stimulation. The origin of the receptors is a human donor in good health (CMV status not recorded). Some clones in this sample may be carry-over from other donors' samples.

The CDR3: CASSLWGSEQYF. The CDR3 DNA is TGTGCCAGCAGTCTATGGGGTTCCGAGCAGTACTTC. The chain uses TRBV27 and TRBJ2-7; no reliable D call. The CDR3 totals 12 residues. Germline CDR1 and CDR2: MNHEY and SMNVEV (reference sequence). Trimming pared 5 bases from V and 6 bases from J, leaving 11 bases between.

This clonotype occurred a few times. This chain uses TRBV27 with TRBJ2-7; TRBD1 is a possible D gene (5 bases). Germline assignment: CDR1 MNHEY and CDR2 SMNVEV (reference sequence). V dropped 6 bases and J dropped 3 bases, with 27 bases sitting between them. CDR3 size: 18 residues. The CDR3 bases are TGTGCCAGCAGCCCCCTTTCTCGAGGTGGGGCCAAGGACTACGAGCAGTACTTC. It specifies CASSPLSRGGAKDYEQYF.

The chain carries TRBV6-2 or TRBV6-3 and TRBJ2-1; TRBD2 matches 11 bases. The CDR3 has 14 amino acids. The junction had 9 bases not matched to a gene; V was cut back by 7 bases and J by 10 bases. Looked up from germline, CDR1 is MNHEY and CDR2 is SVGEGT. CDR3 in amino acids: CASNIAGGPWEQFF. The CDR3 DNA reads TGTGCCAGCAATATAGCGGGAGGGCCATGGGAGCAGTTCTTC.

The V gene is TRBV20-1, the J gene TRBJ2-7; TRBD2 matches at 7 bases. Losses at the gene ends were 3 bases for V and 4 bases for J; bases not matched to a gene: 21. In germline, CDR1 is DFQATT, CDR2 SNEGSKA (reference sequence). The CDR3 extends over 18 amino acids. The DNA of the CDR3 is TGCAGTGCTAGTAGCCCGTCCGCTCAAGCGGGGATTCGTTACGAGCAGTACTTC. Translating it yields CSASSPSAQAGIRYEQYF.

CDR3 nucleotide sequence: TGTGCCAGCAGCTTAGCAGGCCTCGGCGAGACCCAGTACTTC. Encoded protein: CASSLAGLGETQYF. The rearrangement uses TRBV7-9 and TRBJ2-5; D ambiguous. Germline CDR1 is SEHNR and CDR2 is FQNEAQ (reference sequence). The CDR3 runs to 14 residues. The germline V and J ends were trimmed by 0 bases and 5 bases, with 10 bases remaining between them.

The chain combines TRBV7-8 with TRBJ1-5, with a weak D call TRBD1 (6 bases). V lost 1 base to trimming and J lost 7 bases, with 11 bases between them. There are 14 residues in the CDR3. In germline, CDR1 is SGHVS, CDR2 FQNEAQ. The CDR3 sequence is CASSLVSGAQPQHF. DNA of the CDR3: TGTGCCAGCAGCTTAGTCTCAGGGGCCCAGCCCCAGCATTTT.

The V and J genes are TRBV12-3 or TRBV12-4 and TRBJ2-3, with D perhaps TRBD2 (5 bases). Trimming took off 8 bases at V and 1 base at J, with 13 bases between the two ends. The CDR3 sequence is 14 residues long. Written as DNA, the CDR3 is TGTGCCAGCGTACCCGGGGTTGGCACAGATACGCAGTATTTT. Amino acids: CASVPGVGTDTQYF.

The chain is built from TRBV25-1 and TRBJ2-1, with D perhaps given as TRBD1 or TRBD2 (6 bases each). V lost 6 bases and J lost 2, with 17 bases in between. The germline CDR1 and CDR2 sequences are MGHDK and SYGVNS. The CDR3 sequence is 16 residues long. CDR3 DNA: TGTGCCAGCAGCGCCCTGGGTGGGGGGCCCTACAATGAGCAGTTCTTC. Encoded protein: CASSALGGGPYNEQFF. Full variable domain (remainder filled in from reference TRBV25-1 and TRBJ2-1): EADIYQTPRYLVIGTGKKITLECSQTMGHDKMYWYQQDPGMELHLIHYSYGVNSTEKGDLSSESTVSRIRTEHFPLTLESARPSHTSQYLCASSALGGGPYNEQFFGPGTRLTVL.

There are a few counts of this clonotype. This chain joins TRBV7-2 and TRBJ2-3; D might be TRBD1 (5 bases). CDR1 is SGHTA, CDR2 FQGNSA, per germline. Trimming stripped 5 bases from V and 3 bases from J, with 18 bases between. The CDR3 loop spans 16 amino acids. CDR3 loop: CASSLGVAPATDTQYF. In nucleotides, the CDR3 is TGTGCCAGCAGCCTAGGGGTAGCCCCGGCAACAGATACGCAGTATTTT.

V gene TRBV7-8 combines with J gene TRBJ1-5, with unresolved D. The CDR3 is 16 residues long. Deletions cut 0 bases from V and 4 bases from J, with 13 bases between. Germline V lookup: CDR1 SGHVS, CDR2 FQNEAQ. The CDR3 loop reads CASSLARWQRNQPQHF. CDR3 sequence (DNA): TGTGCCAGCAGCTTAGCCAGGTGGCAGAGAAATCAGCCCCAGCATTTT.

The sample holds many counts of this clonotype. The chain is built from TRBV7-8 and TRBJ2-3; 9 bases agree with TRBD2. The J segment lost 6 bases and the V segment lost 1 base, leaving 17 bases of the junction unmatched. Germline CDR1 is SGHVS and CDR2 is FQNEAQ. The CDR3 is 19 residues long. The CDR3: CASSLDWETSGKSGDTQYF. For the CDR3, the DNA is TGTGCCAGCAGCTTAGATTGGGAGACTAGCGGAAAGTCAGGGGATACGCAGTATTTT.

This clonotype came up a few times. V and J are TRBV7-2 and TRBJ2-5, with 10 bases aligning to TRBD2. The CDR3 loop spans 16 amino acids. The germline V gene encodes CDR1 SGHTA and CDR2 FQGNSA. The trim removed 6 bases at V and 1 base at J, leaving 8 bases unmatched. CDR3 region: CASRSSGGAAQETQYF. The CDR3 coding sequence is TGTGCCAGCAGATCCAGCGGGGGGGCCGCCCAAGAGACCCAGTACTTC. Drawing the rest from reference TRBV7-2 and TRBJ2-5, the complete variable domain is GAGVSQSPSNKVTEKGKDVELRCDPISGHTALYWYRQSLGQGLEFLIYFQGNSAPDKSGLPSDRFSAERTGGSVSTLTIQRTQQEDSAVYLCASRSSGGAAQETQYFGPGTRLLVL.

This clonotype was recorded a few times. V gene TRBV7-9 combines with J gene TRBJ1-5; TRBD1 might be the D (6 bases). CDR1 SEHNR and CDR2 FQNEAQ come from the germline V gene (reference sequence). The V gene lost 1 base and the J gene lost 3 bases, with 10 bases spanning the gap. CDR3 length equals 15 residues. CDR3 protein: CASSLVGTNNQPQHF. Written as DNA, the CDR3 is TGTGCCAGCAGCTTAGTAGGGACAAACAATCAGCCCCAGCATTTT.

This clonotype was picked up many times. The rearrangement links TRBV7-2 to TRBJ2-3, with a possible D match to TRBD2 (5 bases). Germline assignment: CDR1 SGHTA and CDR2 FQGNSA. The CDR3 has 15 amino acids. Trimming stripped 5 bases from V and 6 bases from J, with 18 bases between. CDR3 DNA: TGTGCCAGCAGCCGCCGGTCGGCCCCGGGGGATACGCAGTATTTT. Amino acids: CASSRRSAPGDTQYF.